One and the same sample provided the 18 T cell receptor beta chains below, sequenced in a study of T cell responses to AZD1222 COVID-19 vaccine. Generated by immunoSEQ multiplex PCR, the TCRdb table keeps only in-frame clones and is missing some. Among approximately 120,000 clones, 70% to 90% were seen once, and the ten largest hold approximately 19%. The source was peripheral blood, collected on day 0 of AZD1222 vaccination. The receptors come from an adult in good health.

The genes are TRBV6-1 and TRBJ1-1; D remains ambiguous. V lost 2 bases and J lost 8, with 9 bases in between. The germline CDR1 and CDR2 sequences are MNHNS and SASEGT. This CDR3 has 12 residues. CDR3: CASSELGREAFF. DNA of the CDR3: TGTGCCAGCAGTGAACTCGGGAGGGAAGCTTTCTTT.

The J gene is TRBJ2-1, the V gene TRBV27; TRBD2 agrees at 8 bases. This CDR3 spans 15 amino acids. Germline V lookup: CDR1 MNHEY, CDR2 SMNVEV (reference sequence). V lost 5 bases and J lost 3; bases outside the gene matches: 6. CDR3 sequence reads: CASSTGLAGYNEQFF. The CDR3 DNA reads as TGTGCCAGCAGTACGGGGCTAGCGGGCTACAATGAGCAGTTCTTC.

This clone turned up a few times. The rearrangement uses TRBV5-1 and TRBJ1-1; TRBD1 agrees at 10 bases. V lost 4 bases, J lost 7 bases, and 10 bases stayed unmatched. Germline V lookup: CDR1 SGHRS, CDR2 YFSETQ. This CDR3 is built from 15 residues. In nucleotides, the CDR3 is TGCGCCAGCAGCCCTGGACAGGGGGTTTTGGGTGAAGCTTTCTTT. As protein: CASSPGQGVLGEAFF.

The DNA for the CDR3 is TGTGCCAGCAGTGCCGCTAGCGGGGAAAAGCAGTTCTTC. As protein: CASSAASGEKQFF. The rearrangement joins TRBV6-4 to TRBJ2-1, with 9 bases identical to TRBD2. Trimming at V came to 4 bases and at J to 11 bases, leaving 6 bases not matched to a gene. Germline V gene sequence: CDR1 MRHNA, CDR2 SNTAGT. CDR3 size: 13 residues.

The chain recombines TRBV21-1 with TRBJ2-7; the D call in the table, TRBD1, was not verified against the DNA. TRBV21-1 is termed a pseudogene. The CDR3 sequence is 16 residues long. The chain's CDR3 is CASSAHRITDSYEQYV. In nucleotides, the CDR3 is TGTGCCAGCAGCGCTCACAGGATCACTGACTCCTACGAGCAGTACGTC.

The V and J genes are TRBV7-9 and TRBJ2-7; D is perhaps TRBD2 (6 bases). V lost 1 base, J lost 2 bases, and 12 bases lay in between. CDR1 and CDR2 (germline): SEHNR, FQNEAQ (reference sequence). This CDR3 spans 15 amino acids. The CDR3 loop is CASSLGTGVAYEQYF. CDR3 DNA: TGTGCCAGCAGCTTAGGGACGGGGGTTGCCTACGAGCAGTACTTC.

CDR3 bases: TGCGCCAGCAGCCCCAGGGAGGCCTATGGCTACACCTTC. It yields the protein CASSPREAYGYTF. This sequence joins TRBV5-1 and TRBJ1-2; D may be TRBD1 (5 bases). CDR1 SGHRS and CDR2 YFSETQ come from the germline V gene. The CDR3 loop spans 13 amino acids. V was pared by 4 bases and J by 4 bases, with 11 bases between.

The CDR3 DNA is TGTGCCAGCAGCCCAGTAGGGACTATCAACAATGAGCAGTTCTTC. Amino acid sequence: CASSPVGTINNEQFF. J is TRBJ2-1 and V is TRBV7-8; 7 bases are a match to TRBD2. V shed 5 bases, J shed 5 bases, and the junction held 9 bases outside the gene matches. From germline, CDR1 is SGHVS and CDR2 FQNEAQ. CDR3 length: 15 amino acids.

The rearrangement uses TRBV5-1 and TRBJ2-2; 7 bases are shared with TRBD1. The trim removed 4 bases at V and 0 bases at J, leaving 3 bases unmatched. The germline V gene has CDR1 SGHRS and CDR2 YFSETQ. The CDR3 extends over 15 amino acids. CDR3 DNA: TGCGCCAGCAGCGGAACAGGGGCGAACACCGGGGAGCTGTTTTTT. This codes for CASSGTGANTGELFF.

This chain uses TRBV7-3 with TRBJ2-1; the D gene is possibly TRBD1 (5 bases). The V gene's germline CDR1 is SGHTA and CDR2 FQGTGA. The CDR3 totals 15 residues. The ends were cut back, 5 bases at V and 7 bases at J, with 18 bases in the middle. CDR3 sequence reads: CASSPHPGAGNEQFF. The CDR3 coding sequence is TGTGCCAGCAGCCCCCACCCTGGGGCCGGTAATGAGCAGTTCTTC.

This chain links TRBV6-5 with TRBJ1-4; possible D gene TRBD1, 5 bases. Trimming took off 8 bases at V and 7 bases at J, with 17 bases between the two ends. The CDR3 spans 14 residues. Looked up from germline, CDR1 is MNHEY and CDR2 is SVGAGI. CDR3 sequence (DNA): TGTGCCAGCGTAGGGGCAGGGTGGGGTGAAAAACTGTTTTTT. This translates into CASVGAGWGEKLFF.

This chain connects TRBV2 to TRBJ2-1, with TRBD2 matching over 10 bases. Germline V gives CDR1 SNHLY, CDR2 FYNNEI. J lost 5 bases, V lost 8 bases, and 9 bases had no gene match. The CDR3 runs to 15 residues. CDR3 DNA sequence: TGTGCCAGCCGGCGGCTAGCGGGAGCAAACAATGAGCAGTTCTTC. Translation: CASRRLAGANNEQFF.

CDR3 loop: CASSGSTGGINTEAFF. The CDR3 DNA reads as TGTGCCAGCAGCGGTTCGACAGGGGGAATTAACACTGAAGCTTTCTTT. The chain joins TRBV9 to TRBJ1-1, with 9 bases identical to TRBD1. CDR1 is SGDLS, CDR2 YYNGEE, per germline. V was pared by 3 bases and J by 2 bases, with 8 bases of the junction left unmatched. The CDR3 totals 16 residues. Together with reference TRBV9 and TRBJ1-1, the CDR3 gives the full variable domain: DSGVTQTPKHLITATGQRVTLRCSPRSGDLSVYWYQQSLDQGLQFLIQYYNGEERAKGNILERFSAQQFPDLHSELNLSSLELGDSALYFCASSGSTGGINTEAFFGQGTRLTVV.

This clone has a single count. The gene calls are TRBV29-1 and TRBJ2-7; TRBD1 matches 10 bases. The CDR3 contains 14 residues. With 6 bases clipped from V and 5 bases from J, the junction kept 10 bases outside the gene matches. Germline V gene data show CDR1 as SQVTM and CDR2 as ANQGSEA. The CDR3 region has the DNA TGCAGCGTCCTCCGGGACAGGGGTCCCGACGAGCAGTACTTC. This translates into CSVLRDRGPDEQYF.

This chain links TRBV5-1 with TRBJ2-7; 8 nucleotides line up with TRBD1. This CDR3 contains 16 residues. J was trimmed by 2 bases and V by 0 bases; bases with no gene match: 7. Germline CDR1 SGHRS, CDR2 YFSETQ. CDR3 amino acids: CASSLAGTGTTYEQYF. The CDR3 DNA is TGCGCCAGCAGCTTGGCCGGGACAGGAACAACCTACGAGCAGTACTTC.

The gene calls are TRBV4-1 and TRBJ1-1; D is possibly TRBD1 (6 bases). The germline gives CDR1 MGHRA, CDR2 YSYEKL. CDR3 length: 16 residues. V lost 0 bases and J lost 2, with 13 bases in between. Here the CDR3 DNA reads TGCGCCAGCAGCCAAGAAGGGGGACGACTTAACACTGAAGCTTTCTTT. It is translated as CASSQEGGRLNTEAFF.

The chain carries TRBV28 and TRBJ1-6; the D gene is possibly TRBD1 (5 bases). Trimming cost V 1 base and J 14 bases, with 12 bases left between them. Looked up from germline, CDR1 is MDHEN and CDR2 is SYDVKM. The CDR3 covers 13 residues. Here the CDR3 DNA reads TGTGCCAGCAGTTTATATCCGGGGGGGTCCCTCCACTTT. This codes for CASSLYPGGSLHF.

This chain connects TRBV6-2 or TRBV6-3 to TRBJ1-5, with TRBD1 as a possible D gene (5 bases). CDR3 length: 15 residues. The V end lost 2 bases, the J end lost 1 base, and 9 bases lay between the germline ends. Germline V gives CDR1 MNHEY, CDR2 SVGEGT. CDR3 in amino acids: CASSYGGGSNQPQHF. In DNA, the CDR3 is TGTGCCAGCAGTTACGGGGGAGGAAGCAATCAGCCCCAGCATTTT.